This is a list of T cell receptor beta chains from one sample in a study of regulatory T cells in long-lasting Graves disease. In TCRdb, the multiplex PCR reads were re-called with MiXCR into one record per CDR3 protein. The data show approximately 400,000 distinct CDR3 sequences, 23% seen once. The input for sequencing was peripheral blood mononuclear cells (PBMCs), taken when the disease was refractory, from a patient treated with antithyroid drugs. Receptor source: a woman between 40 and 55 years old with Graves disease. Both conserved end residues are part of each CDR3. A D gene is named only where the DNA matches it firmly. Some rows mark clone size as missing; the rest say once, few, many or name a class of expanded clone.

>TRBV11-2|TRBJ1-1|NA|many
CASIYATEAFF
TGTGCCAGCATTTACGCCACTGAAGCTTTCTTT
>TRBV11-3|TRBJ2-1|NA|few
CASGTGGSSYNEQFF
TGTGCCAGCGGAACTGGAGGGAGCTCCTACAATGAGCAGTTCTTC
>TRBV5-1|TRBJ2-7|TRBD2|many
CASSKGLAGIYEQYF
TGCGCCAGCAGCAAGGGACTAGCGGGTATCTACGAGCAGTACTTC
>TRBV24-1|TRBJ2-5|NA|NA
CATSVGSRTGETQCF
TGTGCCACCAGTGTGGGTTCCAGGACCGGTGAGACCCAGTGCTTC
>TRBV20-1|TRBJ1-1|NA|many
CSASGMSMNTEAFF
TGCAGTGCTAGCGGGATGAGCATGAACACTGAAGCTTTCTTT
>TRBV20-1|TRBJ2-2|NA|NA
CSANGGFTGELFF
TGCAGTGCTAACGGCGGTTTCACCGGGGAGCTGTTTTTT
>TRBV6-1|TRBJ1-3|TRBD1|few
CASSALTGVGDTIYF
TGTGCCAGCAGTGCTTTAACAGGGGTCGGTGACACCATATATTTT
>TRBV15|TRBJ1-1|NA|many
CATSRGLEKMNTEAFF
TGTGCCACCAGCAGAGGCTTGGAGAAAATGAACACTGAAGCTTTCTTT
>TRBV28|TRBJ2-2|NA|many
CASSPGGTGELFF
TGTGCCAGCAGTCCAGGAGGAACCGGGGAGCTGTTTTTT
>TRBV25-1|TRBJ2-7|TRBD2|many
CASSELAGGYSREQYF
TGTGCCAGCAGTGAATTAGCGGGAGGATACTCAAGGGAGCAGTACTTC
>TRBV9|TRBJ2-5|NA|NA
CASSAAGAGGAQYF
TGTGCCAGCAGCGCCGCGGGGGCTGGGGGGGCCCAGTACTTC
>TRBV15|TRBJ2-5|NA|many
CATSRDRGVETQYF
TGTGCCACCAGCAGAGATCGGGGAGTGGAGACCCAGTACTTC
>TRBV6-1|TRBJ2-1|TRBD2|NA
CASRDGRGEQFF
TGTGCCAGCCGCGACGGGAGGGGTGAGCAGTTCTTC
>TRBV6-4|TRBJ2-7|NA|few
CASSDCIVKESYEQYF
TGTGCCAGCAGTGACTGCATCGTCAAAGAATCCTACGAGCAGTACTTC
>TRBV9|TRBJ2-1|NA|NA
CASSDRDKSSYNEQFF
TGTGCCAGCAGCGACAGGGATAAGAGCTCCTACAATGAGCAGTTCTTC
>TRBV2|TRBJ2-2|NA|many
CASTNRGELFF
TGTGCCAGCACCAATCGTGGGGAGCTGTTTTTT
>TRBV19|TRBJ2-2|TRBD1|NA
CASRQDRATGELFF
TGTGCCAGTAGACAGGACAGGGCCACCGGGGAGCTGTTTTTT
>TRBV19|TRBJ1-1|NA|few
CASSPGGVSTEAFF
TGTGCCAGTAGTCCGGGGGGGGTTTCGACTGAAGCTTTCTTT
>TRBV27|TRBJ2-2|NA|many
CASSLAGYPPGELFF
TGTGCCAGCAGTTTAGCGGGATACCCCCCCGGGGAGCTGTTTTTT
>TRBV7-2|TRBJ2-2|TRBD2|NA
CASSLAPGLAENTGELFF
TGTGCCAGCAGCTTAGCGCCTGGACTAGCGGAGAACACCGGGGAGCTGTTTTTT
>TRBV5-1|TRBJ1-2|TRBD1|few
CASSLEPMDRGPDNYGYTF
TGCGCCAGCAGCTTGGAACCCATGGACAGGGGCCCTGATAACTATGGCTACACCTTC
>TRBV5-1|TRBJ1-6|NA|few
CASSLSGQTNSPLHF
TGCGCCAGCAGCTTGAGCGGACAGACGAATTCACCCCTCCACTTT
>TRBV6-2/TRBV6-3|TRBJ2-5|TRBD1|many
CASSYWGQKETQYF
TGTGCCAGCAGTTACTGGGGACAGAAAGAGACCCAGTACTTC
>TRBV27|TRBJ2-5|NA|many
CASRQGSLGGRGETQYF
TGTGCCAGCCGACAGGGATCATTGGGAGGACGAGGGGAGACCCAGTACTTC
>TRBV6-5|TRBJ1-2|NA|few
CASSLGESYGYTF
TGTGCCAGCAGTTTGGGGGAATCCTATGGCTACACCTTC
>TRBV4-1|TRBJ2-1|NA|NA
CASSQEGGGSYNEQFF
TGCGCCAGCAGCCAAGAAGGGGGAGGGTCCTACAATGAGCAGTTCTTC
>TRBV5-6|TRBJ1-2|TRBD1|many
CASSEGQTNYGYTF
TGTGCCAGCAGCGAGGGACAGACTAACTATGGCTACACCTTC
>TRBV5-1|TRBJ1-2|NA|many
CASSLEGTGNGYTF
TGCGCCAGCAGCTTGGAAGGGACGGGTAATGGCTACACCTTC
>TRBV20-1|TRBJ2-5|NA|NA
CSARDWGAGREIQYF
TGCAGTGCTAGAGATTGGGGGGCGGGGAGGGAGATCCAGTACTTC
>TRBV6-1|TRBJ1-1|TRBD1|many
CASRPGTGILRENTEAFF
TGTGCCAGCAGACCCGGGACAGGGATACTCCGGGAGAACACTGAAGCTTTCTTT
>TRBV6-1|TRBJ2-4|NA|many
CASKMITGADDGQYF
TGTGCCAGCAAAATGATAACCGGGGCCGACGACGGTCAGTACTTC
>TRBV11-2|TRBJ1-6|TRBD1|many
CASSQGQVPYSPLHF
TGTGCCAGCAGCCAGGGACAGGTTCCCTATTCACCCCTCCACTTT
>TRBV5-6|TRBJ1-5|NA|few
CASSFLRGNQPQHF
TGTGCCAGCAGCTTTTTGAGGGGGAATCAGCCCCAGCATTTT